This T cell receptor (beta chain) was identified in a study of blood T cell repertoires in COVID-19. Clones were sequenced by immunoSEQ multiplex PCR, and TCRdb holds only the in-frame ones, with some missing. The sample records about 250,000 clones, approximately 85% being singletons. The J segment lost 5 bases and the V segment lost 5 bases, leaving 11 bases of the junction unmatched. This CDR3 has 16 amino acids. CDR1 and CDR2 (germline): MNHEY, SMNVEV (reference sequence). Sequenced: PBMCs or T cells enriched from blood (not recorded which). This TCR was recovered from a woman aged 45-59 years with acute COVID-19. This chain uses TRBV27 with TRBJ2-2; 7 nucleotides align to TRBD1. Here the CDR3 reads CASSPEGASRTGELFF. The CDR3 DNA reads TGTGCCAGCAGTCCTGAGGGGGCATCACGGACCGGGGAGCTGTTTTTT.